This record concerns one TCR beta chain sequence. The CDR3 contains 14 residues. Germline CDR1 is SGHTS and CDR2 is YDEGEE. V was clipped by 4 bases and J by 6 bases; unmatched bases: 6. Original processing methods: Amplification of reference gene primers provided the estimated nucleated cell counts. Profiled with immunoSEQ multiplex PCR; TCRdb holds only in-frame clones, not every one. Clone size and the V and J calls come from that table; the DNA yielded D and trimming. The sample comprises hundreds of thousands of clones, 81% of which are singletons, and approximately 7.9% rests with the top ten. The entry originates in a study of blood T cell repertoires in COVID-19. Study background: From the United States, Italy and Spain came samples of acute and convalescent COVID-19. The cDNA or gDNA used as material had been derived from T cells, B-cell-depleted T cells, or PBMCs.

The sequencing sample was made of peripheral blood. The origin of this receptor is a woman of 80 years or more with acute or convalescent COVID-19. This chain links TRBV5-8 with TRBJ1-4, with 7 bases lining up with TRBD1. CDR3 loop: CASSTWDSDEKLFF. The CDR3 nucleotides read TGTGCCAGCAGCACGTGGGACAGCGATGAAAAACTGTTTTTT.